The 26 T cell receptor beta chains listed next were all sequenced from one sample in a study of blood T cell repertoires in COVID-19. Libraries were prepared by immunoSEQ multiplex PCR; TCRdb keeps only in-frame clonotypes and omits some of them. The sample records over 100,000 clones, approximately 80% being singletons. Sequenced material: peripheral blood. The receptors were gathered from a woman over 75 with acute or convalescent COVID-19.

This chain links TRBV9 with TRBJ2-3; 10 bases map to TRBD2. J gave up 4 bases and V 0 bases, and 5 bases lay outside the gene matches. The CDR3 has 16 residues. The V gene's germline CDR1 is SGDLS and CDR2 YYNGEE. CDR3 sequence reads: CASSVASGGAPDTQYF. The CDR3 DNA is TGTGCCAGCAGCGTAGCGAGCGGGGGGGCCCCAGATACGCAGTATTTT.

This clone was detected only once. The V and J genes are TRBV2 and TRBJ2-2; 8 bases match TRBD2. CDR1 is SNHLY and CDR2 is FYNNEI in the germline V gene. J gave up 6 bases and V 1 base, and 4 bases lay outside the gene matches. This CDR3 contains 15 residues. DNA of the CDR3: TGTGCCAGCAGTGAAGTTGCGGGAGGAGCCGGGGAGCTGTTTTTT. Translation: CASSEVAGGAGELFF.

The rearrangement joins TRBV6-1 to TRBJ1-2; D is ambiguous. The CDR3 sequence is 12 residues long. Germline V gene data show CDR1 as MNHNS and CDR2 as SASEGT. V dropped 2 bases and J dropped 8 bases, with 9 bases sitting between them. The CDR3 protein is CASSEPRRGYTF. The CDR3 DNA reads TGTGCCAGCAGTGAACCTCGCAGAGGCTACACCTTC.

The V call is TRBV19, the J call TRBJ1-4; possible D gene TRBD1, 5 bases. The CDR3 is 16 residues long. Germline-derived CDR1 and CDR2 are LNHDA and SQIVND (reference sequence). The germline V and J ends were trimmed by 6 bases and 3 bases, with 17 bases remaining between them. The CDR3 spells CASSPGGGLSNEKLFF. The CDR3 nucleotides read TGTGCCAGTAGCCCGGGGGGAGGACTTTCTAATGAAAAACTGTTTTTT.

This chain connects TRBV5-1 to TRBJ2-7; perhaps TRBD1 as D (5 bases). There are 15 residues in the CDR3. The V gene's germline CDR1 is SGHRS and CDR2 YFSETQ. Trimming stripped 0 bases from V and 1 base from J, with 11 bases between. This CDR3 reads CASSLGAGLSYEQYF. The CDR3 DNA reads as TGCGCCAGCAGCTTGGGGGCAGGGTTATCCTACGAGCAGTACTTC.

This sequence joins TRBV4-2 and TRBJ1-3; 9 positions match TRBD1. This CDR3 is built from 18 residues. V shed 4 bases, J shed 2 bases, and the junction held 12 bases outside the gene matches. Germline V CDR1 and CDR2: LGHNA, YNFKEQ. Here the CDR3 DNA reads TGTGCCAGCAGCCTCGACTCGGGACAGGGTGTTGCTGGAAACACCATATATTTT. Translation: CASSLDSGQGVAGNTIYF.

The chain combines TRBV24-1 with TRBJ2-2; no definite D call. The CDR3 runs 16 residues. Trimming took 3 bases from V and 2 from J, leaving 12 bases between them. The germline CDR1 and CDR2 sequences are KGHDR and SFDVKD. The CDR3 region is CATSDASRLNTGELFF. CDR3 coding DNA: TGTGCCACCAGTGATGCGTCCAGGCTTAACACCGGGGAGCTGTTTTTT.

This clone appeared a single time. The genes are TRBV2 and TRBJ1-2; D gene uncertain. The length of the CDR3 is 14 residues. Per the germline V gene, CDR1 is SNHLY and CDR2 is FYNNEI. V was trimmed by 1 base and J by 4 bases, leaving 10 bases between them. The CDR3 loop is CASSEDIPPYGYTF. CDR3 DNA sequence: TGTGCCAGCAGTGAAGACATTCCCCCCTATGGCTACACCTTC.

The J gene is TRBJ1-2, the V gene TRBV3-1 (or the pseudogene TRBV3-2); D not certain. The CDR3 is made up of 15 amino acids. Trimming pared 0 bases from V and 5 bases from J, leaving 13 bases between. Germline values: CDR1 LGHDT, CDR2 YNNKEL (reference sequence). The CDR3 nucleotides are TGTGCCAGCAGCCAAGATGCCAGGCCTTCTTATGGCTACACCTTC. It is translated as CASSQDARPSYGYTF.

CDR3 coding DNA: TGCGCCAGCAGCTTGGGACTAGCGGGAGAGGGGGATGAGCAGTTCTTC. This gives the protein CASSLGLAGEGDEQFF. The V and J genes are TRBV5-1 and TRBJ2-1, with 12 bases that match TRBD2. The CDR3 runs 16 residues. Trimming at V came to 0 bases and at J to 8 bases, leaving 6 bases not matched to a gene. Germline loops: CDR1 SGHRS, CDR2 YFSETQ.

This clone was counted a few times. The chain carries TRBV5-4 and TRBJ2-7, with 11 nucleotides matching TRBD1. Losses at the gene ends were 4 bases for V and 6 bases for J; bases not matched to a gene: 6. The germline V gene has CDR1 SGHNT and CDR2 YYREEE (reference sequence). This CDR3 has 14 amino acids. DNA for the CDR3: TGTGCCAGCAGCCTATGGGACAGGGGGAGCGAGCAGTACTTC. Protein product: CASSLWDRGSEQYF.

The chain has TRBV7-3 and TRBJ2-1; TRBD2 agrees at 11 bases. The CDR3 is made up of 16 amino acids. Germline assignment: CDR1 SGHTA and CDR2 FQGTGA. Trimming took 5 bases from V and 5 from J; bases not matched to a gene: 8. The CDR3 spells CASSLSGTSGDNEQFF. CDR3 in DNA: TGTGCCAGCAGCCTATCGGGGACTAGCGGTGACAATGAGCAGTTCTTC.

V gene TRBV7-8 combines with J gene TRBJ1-2, with D possibly TRBD1 on 6 matching bases. CDR1 and CDR2 from the germline V gene are SGHVS and FQNEAQ. With 5 bases removed from V and 8 bases from J, the gap between germline ends came to 12 bases. The CDR3 covers 12 residues. The CDR3 region is CASSPGTQGYTF. The CDR3 bases are TGTGCCAGCAGCCCGGGGACACAGGGCTACACCTTC. Looking up the rest from reference TRBV7-8 and TRBJ1-2 gives the full variable domain: GAGVSQSPRYKVAKRGQDVALRCDPISGHVSLFWYQQALGQGPEFLTYFQNEAQLDKSGLPSDRFFAERPEGSVSTLKIQRTQQEDSAVYLCASSPGTQGYTFGSGTRLTVV.

Only a few counts were recorded for this clone. The chain couples TRBV7-8 to TRBJ1-3; no clear D gene. Germline V gene lookup returns CDR1 SGHVS and CDR2 FQNEAQ. V was pared by 0 bases and J by 0 bases, with 9 bases between. This CDR3 region has 16 residues. The CDR3: CASSLARHGSGNTIYF. As DNA, the CDR3 is TGTGCCAGCAGCTTAGCGCGTCACGGCTCTGGAAACACCATATATTTT. Variable domain in full (rest from reference TRBV7-8 and TRBJ1-3): GAGVSQSPRYKVAKRGQDVALRCDPISGHVSLFWYQQALGQGPEFLTYFQNEAQLDKSGLPSDRFFAERPEGSVSTLKIQRTQQEDSAVYLCASSLARHGSGNTIYFGEGSWLTVV.

The J gene is TRBJ2-3, the V gene TRBV3-1 (or the pseudogene TRBV3-2), with 13 nucleotides matching TRBD2. Germline V gives CDR1 LGHDT, CDR2 YNNKEL (reference sequence). The CDR3 is 17 amino acids. J gave up 2 bases and V 5 bases, and 7 bases lay outside the gene matches. The CDR3, as DNA: TGTGCCAGCAGCTTGAGGACTAGCGGGGGCCACACAGATACGCAGTATTTT. Translation gives CASSLRTSGGHTDTQYF.

The CDR3 nucleotides read TGTGCCATCAGTGATGGGCAGATCGGCAATGAGCAGTTCTTC. It is translated as CAISDGQIGNEQFF. The chain recombines TRBV10-3 with TRBJ2-1; D unresolved. Between the trimmed V and J ends, which lost 3 bases and 6 bases, there was a span of 12 bases. The CDR3 loop spans 14 amino acids. In germline, CDR1 is ENHRY, CDR2 SYGVKD.

The DNA for the CDR3 is TGTGCCAGCAGCGAAGGGACTAGCGGGACCAACGAGCAGTACTTC. This codes for CASSEGTSGTNEQYF. The V call is TRBV3-1 (or the pseudogene TRBV3-2), the J call TRBJ2-7; 13 bases line up with TRBD2. In germline, CDR1 is LGHDT, CDR2 YNNKEL (reference sequence). The CDR3 has 15 residues. The V segment lost 5 bases and the J segment 5 bases; nucleotides outside the gene matches: 6.

This chain uses TRBV12-3 or TRBV12-4 with TRBJ2-3; D call uncertain. The CDR3 runs to 11 residues. V gave up 4 bases and J gave up 6 bases, with 5 bases separating them. As DNA, the CDR3 is TGTGCCAGCAGTTCCTTGGATACGCAGTATTTT. Translating it yields CASSSLDTQYF.

This rearrangement joins TRBV4-3 to TRBJ1-1, with a possible D match to TRBD1 (6 bases). Germline V gene lookup returns CDR1 LGHNA and CDR2 YSLEER. There are 13 residues in the CDR3. V lost 7 bases and J lost 3, with 12 bases in between. The CDR3 DNA reads TGCGCCAGCACCAAGGACAGCTACACTGAAGCTTTCTTT. The encoded protein is CASTKDSYTEAFF.

The chain combines TRBV4-3 with TRBJ1-3; D not resolved. Germline V gene sequence: CDR1 LGHNA, CDR2 YSLEER. V was clipped by 3 bases and J by 0 bases, with 9 bases between them. The CDR3 loop spans 15 amino acids. The CDR3 DNA reads as TGCGCCAGCAGCCAGAGGGTCTCCTCTGGAAACACCATATATTTT. It encodes CASSQRVSSGNTIYF.

The DNA of the CDR3 is TGTGCCAGCAGTTTGCAGGGTTATGGCACTGAAGCTTTCTTT. It translates to CASSLQGYGTEAFF. This chain joins TRBV27 and TRBJ1-1, with D possibly matching TRBD1 (5 bases). This CDR3 contains 14 residues. Germline V gene lookup returns CDR1 MNHEY and CDR2 SMNVEV (reference sequence). Trimming pared 3 bases from V and 4 bases from J, leaving 12 bases between.

The genes are TRBV5-4 and TRBJ2-1; tentatively, D is TRBD1 (8 bases). This CDR3 has 15 amino acids. The V gene's germline CDR1 is SGHNT and CDR2 YYREEE (reference sequence). V lost 7 bases and J lost 3, with 17 bases in between. The CDR3 nucleotides are TGTGCCAGCGGAATAACAGGGGGGGTCTACAATGAGCAGTTCTTC. It specifies CASGITGGVYNEQFF.

The rearrangement joins TRBV5-6 to TRBJ1-5, with 7 bases lining up with TRBD1. Germline values: CDR1 SGHDT, CDR2 YYEEEE. After removal of 4 bases from V and 4 bases from J, the junction contained 8 bases not matched to a gene. The CDR3 spans 15 residues. The CDR3 DNA is TGTGCCAGCAGCACCGCCGGGACAGCGAATCAGCCCCAGCATTTT. It yields the protein CASSTAGTANQPQHF.

The chain combines TRBV24-1 with TRBJ1-4; 9 nucleotides line up with TRBD1. The CDR3 length is 16 residues. CDR1 is KGHDR and CDR2 is SFDVKD in the germline V gene. V gave up 4 bases and J gave up 8 bases; unmatched junction bases: 10. Written as DNA, the CDR3 is TGTGCCACCAGTGACTCAACCGGGACAGGGATCGAAAAACTGTTTTTT. Its translation: CATSDSTGTGIEKLFF.

This clone was picked up one time. The chain employs TRBV12-3 or TRBV12-4 and TRBJ2-6; D is unresolved. This CDR3 spans 13 amino acids. V lost 3 bases and J 3 bases, leaving 3 bases between the germline ends. The CDR3 reads CASSFGGANVLTF. In DNA, the CDR3 is TGTGCCAGCAGTTTCGGTGGGGCCAACGTCCTGACTTTC.

This clone showed up just once. The chain links TRBV10-3 to TRBJ2-3, with D possibly being TRBD1 (5 bases). The CDR3 covers 14 residues. Germline CDR1 reads ENHRY; CDR2 reads SYGVKD. Trimming removed 6 bases at V and 2 bases at J, with 12 bases between. The CDR3 DNA sequence: TGTGCCATCAGCCAGGGTCGTAACACAGATACGCAGTATTTT. Protein sequence: CAISQGRNTDTQYF.